This T cell receptor beta chain stems from a study of read filtering for tumor transcriptome and immune sequencing. Study-level results: The CD138-negative fraction was mixed bone marrow immune cells, not pure T cells.

Notes on this clonotype: Its specificity is unknown.

CDR1 is SGHVS and CDR2 is FQNEAQ in the germline V gene. Trimming removed 3 bases from V and 1 base from J, with 9 bases in between. CDR3 length equals 14 residues. This library used approximately 390 ng RNA and molecular barcoded adaptors spanning alpha/delta and beta/gamma chains. TCRdb re-called the reads through MiXCR, storing one row per CDR3 protein. The sample holds tens of thousands of distinct CDR3 sequences, around a fifth seen once. The material sequenced was a population of CD138-negative cells sorted from bone marrow. The chain joins TRBV7-8 to TRBJ1-2; D is uncertain. The TCR originated in a donor aged 40 or over with multiple myeloma. The CDR3 here is CASSFQADNYGYTF. CDR3 in DNA: TGTGCCAGCAGCTTCCAGGCGGATAACTATGGCTACACCTTC.